The rows below give T cell receptor beta chains drawn from one sample of a study of blood T cells in healthy people across ages. TCRdb passed the 5' RACE reads through MiXCR, listing each CDR3 protein once. The sample shows fewer than 1.5 million distinct CDR3 sequences, approximately 40% of them seen only once. Input material: blood. The receptors come from a woman aged 18-29 years in good health. The CDR3 runs from the conserved cysteine through the conserved F or W. Each record gives: clone size, D gene, V gene, J gene, CDR3 length, CDR3 DNA, CDR3 protein. A D gene is named only where the DNA matches it firmly. A row's size may be missing; if present it is once, few, many or a size class.

size: NA; D: NA; V: TRBV7-4; J: TRBJ2-3; length: 17; DNA: NA; CDR3: CASSLPRTSGSGIRSIF
size: NA; D: NA; V: TRBV11-2; J: TRBJ2-3; length: 16; DNA: TGTGCCAGCAGCCCTGGACAGGGAGGGAGCACAGATACGCAGTATTTT; CDR3: CASSPGQGGSTDTQYF
size: few; D: TRBD2; V: TRBV10-2; J: TRBJ2-3; length: 17; DNA: TGCGCCAGCAGCACTCGGGTAGCGGGGATTAGCACAGATACGCAGTATTTT; CDR3: CASSTRVAGISTDTQYF
size: NA; D: TRBD2; V: TRBV6-2/TRBV6-3; J: TRBJ2-1; length: 15; DNA: TGTGCCAGCAGTTACTGGGCGGGGGTAGGTAATGGGCAGTTCTTC; CDR3: CASSYWAGVGNGQFF
size: few; D: NA; V: TRBV6-5; J: TRBJ2-1; length: 14; DNA: TGTGCCAGCAGTTCAATGAGCTCCTACAATGAGCAGTTCTTC; CDR3: CASSSMSSYNEQFF
size: once; D: NA; V: TRBV20-1; J: TRBJ1-2; length: 11; DNA: TGCAGGGCAGGACCGATCTATGGCTACACCTTC; CDR3: CRAGPIYGYTF
size: once; D: TRBD2; V: TRBV20-1; J: TRBJ2-1; length: 16; DNA: TGCAGTGCTAGAGGAACAACTAGTACTAGCGGGAGGGCGCAGTTCTTC; CDR3: CSARGTTSTSGRAQFF
size: NA; D: NA; V: TRBV6-2/TRBV6-3; J: TRBJ1-5; length: 14; DNA: TGTGCCAGCAGTTACGGGCAGGGATTCCAGCCCCAGCATTTT; CDR3: CASSYGQGFQPQHF
size: NA; D: NA; V: TRBV12-3/TRBV12-4; J: TRBJ2-1; length: 13; DNA: TGTGCCAGCAGGCCTCTGTCTGGGAATGAGCAGTTCTTC; CDR3: CASRPLSGNEQFF
size: NA; D: NA; V: TRBV3-1; J: TRBJ1-1; length: 15; DNA: TGTGCCAGCAGCCAGGCGGGGGGCTCGGGCACTGAAGCTTTCTTT; CDR3: CASSQAGGSGTEAFF
size: NA; D: NA; V: TRBV6-2/TRBV6-3; J: TRBJ2-7; length: 14; DNA: TGTGCCAGCACTCAGGCGAGTCCCCCCTACGAGCAGTACTTC; CDR3: CASTQASPPYEQYF
size: NA; D: NA; V: TRBV7-2; J: TRBJ2-7; length: 14; DNA: TGTGCCAGCAGCTCCCAGGGGTACACCTACGAGCAGTACTTC; CDR3: CASSSQGYTYEQYF
size: few; D: TRBD1; V: TRBV7-9; J: TRBJ2-7; length: 13; DNA: TGTGCCACCGGGACAGCTAGCTCCTACGAGCAGTACTTC; CDR3: CATGTASSYEQYF
size: NA; D: NA; V: TRBV27; J: TRBJ2-7; length: 15; DNA: TGTGCCAGCAGTAAGCACAGGGTTAACTCCTACGAGCAGTACTTC; CDR3: CASSKHRVNSYEQYF
size: NA; D: NA; V: TRBV20-1; J: TRBJ1-2; length: 13; DNA: TGCAGTGCTAGACCCGAGGAGGGCTATGGCTACACCTTC; CDR3: CSARPEEGYGYTF
size: NA; D: TRBD1; V: TRBV27; J: TRBJ2-1; length: 14; DNA: TGTGCCAGCAGTTCCCGGGACAGAGCCTACGAGCAGTTCTTC; CDR3: CASSSRDRAYEQFF